This T cell receptor beta chain was identified in a study of OX40 agonist ivuxolimab in advanced cancers. Study observations and caveats: Near-lowest levels of clonal expansion characterized partial responders at 0.1-3.0 mg/kg. Expanded clones tended on average to be more numerous among CD8+ T cells than CD4+.

This CDR3 spans 14 amino acids. Germline assignment: CDR1 MDHEN and CDR2 SYDVKM. The V and J ends lost 5 bases and 3 bases respectively, with 14 bases between them. TCRdb's copy holds only in-frame clones and misses some; the assay was immunoSEQ multiplex PCR. The repertoire holds 70,000 to 75,000 clones, with roughly 78% as singletons. With regard to this clone: Its specificity is not known.

This chain connects TRBV28 to TRBJ2-7, with D perhaps TRBD1 (6 bases). The sequencing here drew on CD4+ or CD8+ T cells sorted from blood, taken in a trial of the OX40 agonist ivuxolimab. The sequence was collected from an adult with an advanced solid tumor such as melanoma, head and neck, liver or kidney cancer. In DNA form, the CDR3 reads TGTGCCAGCAGTCCGACACGGGGACACTACGAGCAGTACTTC. Its translation is CASSPTRGHYEQYF.